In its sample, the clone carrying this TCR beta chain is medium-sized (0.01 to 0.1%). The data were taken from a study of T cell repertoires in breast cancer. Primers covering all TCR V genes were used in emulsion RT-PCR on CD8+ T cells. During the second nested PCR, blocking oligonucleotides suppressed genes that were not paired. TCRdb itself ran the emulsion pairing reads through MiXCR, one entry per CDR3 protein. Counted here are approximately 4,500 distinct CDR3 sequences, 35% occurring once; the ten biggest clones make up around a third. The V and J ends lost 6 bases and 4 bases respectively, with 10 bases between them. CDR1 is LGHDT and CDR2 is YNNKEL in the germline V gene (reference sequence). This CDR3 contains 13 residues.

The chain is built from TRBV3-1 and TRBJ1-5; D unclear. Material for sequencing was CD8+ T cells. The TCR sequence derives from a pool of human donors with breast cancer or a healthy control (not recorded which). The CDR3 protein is CASSPNMNQPQHF. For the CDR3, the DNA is TGTGCCAGCAGTCCTAATATGAATCAGCCCCAGCATTTT. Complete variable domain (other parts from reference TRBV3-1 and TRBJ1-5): DTAVSQTPKYLVTQMGNDKSIKCEQNLGHDTMYWYKQDSKKFLKIMFSYNNKELIINETVPNRFSPKSPDKAHLNLHINSLELGDSAVYFCASSPNMNQPQHFGDGTRLSIL.